The 9 T cell receptor beta chains presented below share a single source sample, sequenced in a study of CD4 T cells in relation to SARS-CoV-2 and coronaviruses. These TCRs are of unknown antigen specificity. Clones were read by immunoSEQ multiplex PCR, and TCRdb kept only the in-frame ones, dropping some. The sample consists of roughly 18,000 clones, 82% of them appearing once. Unexposed donor CD4+ T cells date from about 2011-2018, before the COVID-19 pandemic. CD4+ T cells were isolated from the cells after roughly 11 days of culture. Sequenced: CD4+ T cells from PBMCs, cultured in vitro. These receptor sequences come from a human donor in good health.

The genes are TRBV14 and TRBJ2-5; D uncertain. CDR1 SGHDN and CDR2 FVKESK come from the germline V gene. The V gene lost 1 base and the J gene lost 5 bases, with 11 bases spanning the gap. The CDR3 has 14 residues. CDR3: CASSQGPRHETQYF. The CDR3, as DNA: TGTGCCAGCAGCCAAGGACCACGACACGAGACCCAGTACTTC.

This clone was counted a single time. The chain recombines TRBV11-2 with TRBJ2-5, with a tentative D call TRBD1 (5 bases). V lost 5 bases, J lost 2 bases, and 15 bases lay in between. Germline values: CDR1 SGHAT, CDR2 FQNNGV. This CDR3 contains 15 residues. The DNA of the CDR3 is TGTGCCAGCAGCCCCCCGGCAGGGCGACAAGAGACCCAGTACTTC. This sequence encodes CASSPPAGRQETQYF. The complete variable domain, with remaining parts taken from reference TRBV11-2 and TRBJ2-5, reads EAGVAQSPRYKIIEKRQSVAFWCNPISGHATLYWYQQILGQGPKLLIQFQNNGVVDDSQLPKDRFSAERLKGVDSTLKIQPAKLEDSAVYLCASSPPAGRQETQYFGPGTRLLVL.

J is TRBJ2-1 and V is TRBV6-2 or TRBV6-3; 10 nucleotides line up with TRBD2. V lost 2 bases to trimming and J lost 4 bases; unmatched junction nucleotides: 11. Looked up from germline, CDR1 is MNHEY and CDR2 is SVGEGT. The CDR3 covers 18 residues. The chain's CDR3 is CASSYRGVAGGLYNEQFF. CDR3 in DNA: TGTGCCAGCAGTTACAGGGGAGTAGCGGGGGGTCTATACAATGAGCAGTTCTTC.

The chain employs TRBV27 and TRBJ2-3; 10 bases are a match to TRBD2. CDR3 size: 15 residues. Germline loops: CDR1 MNHEY, CDR2 SMNVEV (reference sequence). Trimming cost V 8 bases and J 2 bases; bases outside gene matches: 7. CDR3 DNA: TGTGCCAGCTTGCACGGACTAGCGGACACAGATACGCAGTATTTT. This codes for CASLHGLADTDTQYF.

The chain recombines TRBV7-2 with TRBJ1-5, with TRBD1 matching 7 bases. V lost 5 bases, J lost 3 bases, and 4 bases stayed unmatched. The CDR3 is 14 amino acids. Germline CDR1 SGHTA, CDR2 FQGNSA. The CDR3 bases are TGTGCCAGCAGCCCCGACAGGGCCAATCAGCCCCAGCATTTT. It specifies CASSPDRANQPQHF.

A few counts support this clone. This sequence joins TRBV7-2 and TRBJ1-6; D not resolved. The CDR3 runs 17 residues. Germline V gene lookup returns CDR1 SGHTA and CDR2 FQGNSA. V gave up 5 bases and J gave up 8 bases, with 22 bases separating them. The CDR3 DNA follows: TGTGCCAGCAGCCCCTATGTTAGGGCGGGCATTGATTCACCCCTCCACTTT. Its translation is CASSPYVRAGIDSPLHF.

The genes are TRBV7-6 and TRBJ1-4; TRBD1 aligns across 9 bases. V was pared by 6 bases and J by 6 bases, with 8 bases of the junction left unmatched. Germline CDR1 SGHVS, CDR2 FNYEAQ. The CDR3 spans 15 residues. The CDR3 loop reads CASSPPGQGYEKLFF. In DNA, the CDR3 is TGTGCCAGCAGTCCCCCGGGACAGGGATATGAAAAACTGTTTTTT.

This clone was recorded a few times. V usage is TRBV29-1 and J usage is TRBJ2-2, with a weak D call TRBD1 (6 bases). Germline CDR1 SQVTM, CDR2 ANQGSEA. This CDR3 spans 14 amino acids. The germline V and J ends were trimmed by 4 bases and 0 bases, with 9 bases remaining between them. The CDR3 DNA is TGCAGCGTTGGAGGACAGCCGAACACCGGGGAGCTGTTTTTT. Its protein is CSVGGQPNTGELFF.

The chain recombines TRBV9 with TRBJ1-1, with 10 bases identical to TRBD1. This CDR3 region has 15 residues. V lost 0 bases to trimming and J lost 7 bases; unmatched junction nucleotides: 6. The germline V gene has CDR1 SGDLS and CDR2 YYNGEE. The CDR3 region is CASSVGAGQGIEAFF. The DNA for the CDR3 is TGTGCCAGCAGCGTAGGCGCGGGACAGGGGATTGAAGCTTTCTTT.